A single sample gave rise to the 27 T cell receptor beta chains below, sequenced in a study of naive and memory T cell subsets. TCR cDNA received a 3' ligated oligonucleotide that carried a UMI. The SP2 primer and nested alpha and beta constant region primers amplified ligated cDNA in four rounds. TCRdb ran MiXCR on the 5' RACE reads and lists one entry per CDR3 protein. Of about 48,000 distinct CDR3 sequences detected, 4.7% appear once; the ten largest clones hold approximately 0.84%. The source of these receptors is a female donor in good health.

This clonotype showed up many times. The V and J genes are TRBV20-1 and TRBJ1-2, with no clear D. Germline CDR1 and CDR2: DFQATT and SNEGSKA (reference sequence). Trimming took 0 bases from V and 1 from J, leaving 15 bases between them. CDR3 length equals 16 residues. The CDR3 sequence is CSARDLGILNNYGYTF. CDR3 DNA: TGCAGTGCTAGAGATTTGGGGATTCTGAATAACTATGGCTACACCTTC.

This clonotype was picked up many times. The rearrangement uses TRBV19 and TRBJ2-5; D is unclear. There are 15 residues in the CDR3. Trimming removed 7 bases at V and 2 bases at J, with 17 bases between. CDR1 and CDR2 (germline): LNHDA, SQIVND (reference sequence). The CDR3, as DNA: TGTGCCAGTACTACCTTCTTGGGAAGTCAAGAGACCCAGTACTTC. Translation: CASTTFLGSQETQYF.

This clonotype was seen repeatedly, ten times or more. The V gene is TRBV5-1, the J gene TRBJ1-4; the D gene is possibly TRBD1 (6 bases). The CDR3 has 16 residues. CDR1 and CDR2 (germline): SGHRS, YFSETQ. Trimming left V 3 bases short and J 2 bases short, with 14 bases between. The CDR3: CASSSTFQGTNEKLFF. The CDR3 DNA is TGCGCCAGCAGCTCAACCTTCCAGGGGACTAATGAAAAACTGTTTTTT.

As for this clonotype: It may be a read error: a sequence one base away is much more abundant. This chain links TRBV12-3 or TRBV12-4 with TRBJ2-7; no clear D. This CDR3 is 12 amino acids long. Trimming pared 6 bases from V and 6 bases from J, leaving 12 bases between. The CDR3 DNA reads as TGTGCCAGCAGGTATGAACCCTGCGAGCAGTACTTC. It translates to CASRYEPCEQYF.

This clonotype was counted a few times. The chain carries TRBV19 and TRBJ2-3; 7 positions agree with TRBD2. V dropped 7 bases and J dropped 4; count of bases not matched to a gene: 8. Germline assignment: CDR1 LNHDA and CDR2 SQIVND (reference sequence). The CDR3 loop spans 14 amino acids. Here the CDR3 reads CASKKTGGSDTQYF. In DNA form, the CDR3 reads TGTGCCAGTAAAAAAACGGGAGGTTCAGATACGCAGTATTTT.

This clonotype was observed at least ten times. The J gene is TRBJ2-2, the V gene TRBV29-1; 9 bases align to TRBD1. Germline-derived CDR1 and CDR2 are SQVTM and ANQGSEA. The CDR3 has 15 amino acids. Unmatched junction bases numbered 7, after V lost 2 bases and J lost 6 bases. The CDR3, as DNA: TGCAGCGTTGAAACCGGGACAGGGCATTCCGGGGAGCTGTTTTTT. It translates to CSVETGTGHSGELFF.

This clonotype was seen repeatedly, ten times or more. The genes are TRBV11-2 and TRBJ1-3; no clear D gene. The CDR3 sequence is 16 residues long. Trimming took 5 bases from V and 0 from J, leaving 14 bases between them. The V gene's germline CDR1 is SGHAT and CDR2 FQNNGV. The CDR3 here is CASSTGRANSGNTIYF. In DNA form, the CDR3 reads TGTGCCAGCAGCACCGGACGGGCGAACTCTGGAAACACCATATATTTT.

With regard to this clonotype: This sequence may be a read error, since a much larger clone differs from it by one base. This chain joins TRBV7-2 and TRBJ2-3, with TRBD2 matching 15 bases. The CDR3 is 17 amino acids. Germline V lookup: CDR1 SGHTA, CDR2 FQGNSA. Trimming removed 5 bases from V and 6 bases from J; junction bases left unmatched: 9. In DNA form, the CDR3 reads TGTGCCAGCAGCCTAGGGGGACTAGCGGGAGGATGGGATACGCAGTATTTT. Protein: CASSLGGLAGGWDTQYF. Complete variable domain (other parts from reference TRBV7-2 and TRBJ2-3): GAGVSQSPSNKVTEKGKDVELRCDPISGHTALYWYRQSLGQGLEFLIYFQGNSAPDKSGLPSDRFSAERTGGSVSTLTIQRTQQEDSAVYLCASSLGGLAGGWDTQYFGPGTRLTVL.

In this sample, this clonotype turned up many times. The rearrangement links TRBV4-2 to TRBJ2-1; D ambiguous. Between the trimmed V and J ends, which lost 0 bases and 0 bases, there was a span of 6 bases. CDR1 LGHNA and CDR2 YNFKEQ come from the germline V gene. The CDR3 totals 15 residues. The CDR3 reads CASSQDYGSYNEQFF. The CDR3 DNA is TGTGCCAGCAGCCAAGACTACGGCTCCTACAATGAGCAGTTCTTC.

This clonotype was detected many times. CDR3 sequence (DNA): TGCGCCAGCAGCTTGGAGGGGTCTAACCAGCCCCAGCATTTT. This encodes CASSLEGSNQPQHF. This chain uses TRBV5-1 with TRBJ1-5, with TRBD1 as a possible D gene (5 bases). Germline CDR1 is SGHRS and CDR2 is YFSETQ. Trimming took 0 bases from V and 7 from J, leaving 11 bases between them. This CDR3 region has 14 residues.

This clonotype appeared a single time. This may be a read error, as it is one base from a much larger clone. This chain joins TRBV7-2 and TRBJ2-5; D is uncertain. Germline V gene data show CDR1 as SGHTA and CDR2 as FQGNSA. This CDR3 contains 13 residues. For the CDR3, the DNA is TGTGCCAACAGCCAAAGGCGGTTGGAGACCCAGTACTTC. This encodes CANSQRRLETQYF.

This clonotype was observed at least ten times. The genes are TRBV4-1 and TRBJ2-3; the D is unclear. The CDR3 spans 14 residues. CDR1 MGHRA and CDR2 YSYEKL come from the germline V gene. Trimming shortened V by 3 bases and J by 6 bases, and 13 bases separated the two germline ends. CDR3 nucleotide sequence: TGCGCCAGCAGCCAGTTAGGACGGTTGGATACGCAGTATTTT. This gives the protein CASSQLGRLDTQYF.

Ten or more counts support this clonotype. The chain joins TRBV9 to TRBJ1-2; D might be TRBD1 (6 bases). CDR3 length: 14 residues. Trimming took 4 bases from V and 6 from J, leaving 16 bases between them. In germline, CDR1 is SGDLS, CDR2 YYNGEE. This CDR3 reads CASSPTGAGDGYTF. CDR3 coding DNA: TGTGCCAGCAGCCCCACTGGGGCAGGGGATGGCTACACCTTC. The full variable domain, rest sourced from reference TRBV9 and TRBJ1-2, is DSGVTQTPKHLITATGQRVTLRCSPRSGDLSVYWYQQSLDQGLQFLIQYYNGEERAKGNILERFSAQQFPDLHSELNLSSLELGDSALYFCASSPTGAGDGYTFGSGTRLTVV.

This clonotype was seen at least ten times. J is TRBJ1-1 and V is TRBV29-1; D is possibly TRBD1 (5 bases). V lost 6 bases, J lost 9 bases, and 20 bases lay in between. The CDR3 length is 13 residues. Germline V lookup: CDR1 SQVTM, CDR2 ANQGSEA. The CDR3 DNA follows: TGCAGCGTCGTTGATAAATCGGGGGTAAAAGCTTTCTTT. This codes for CSVVDKSGVKAFF. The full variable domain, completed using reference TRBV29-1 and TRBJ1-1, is SAVISQKPSRDICQRGTSLTIQCQVDSQVTMMFWYRQQPGQSLTLIATANQGSEATYESGFVIDKFPISRPNLTFSTLTVSNMSPEDSSIYLCSVVDKSGVKAFFGQGTRLTVV.

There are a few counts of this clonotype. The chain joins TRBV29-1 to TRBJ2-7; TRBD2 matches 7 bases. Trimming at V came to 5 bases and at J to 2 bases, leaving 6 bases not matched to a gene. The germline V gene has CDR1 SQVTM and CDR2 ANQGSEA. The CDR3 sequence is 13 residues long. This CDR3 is CSVSGGSTYEQYF. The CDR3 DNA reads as TGCAGCGTTAGTGGCGGGAGTACCTACGAGCAGTACTTC.

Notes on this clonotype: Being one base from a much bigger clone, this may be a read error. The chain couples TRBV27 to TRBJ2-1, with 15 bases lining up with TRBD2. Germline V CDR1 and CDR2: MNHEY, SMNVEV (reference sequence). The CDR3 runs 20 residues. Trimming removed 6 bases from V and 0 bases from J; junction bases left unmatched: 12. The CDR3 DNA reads TGTGCCAGCAGACCCCGGACTAGCGGGAGGGCCCGGAGCTCCTACAATGAGCAGTTCTTC. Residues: CASRPRTSGRARSSYNEQFF.

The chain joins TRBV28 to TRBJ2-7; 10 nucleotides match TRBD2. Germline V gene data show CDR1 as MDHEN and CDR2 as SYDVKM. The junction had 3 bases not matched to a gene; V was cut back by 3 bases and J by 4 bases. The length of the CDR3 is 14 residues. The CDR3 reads CASSFSGGRYEQYF. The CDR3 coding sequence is TGTGCCAGCAGTTTTAGCGGGGGGAGATACGAGCAGTACTTC.

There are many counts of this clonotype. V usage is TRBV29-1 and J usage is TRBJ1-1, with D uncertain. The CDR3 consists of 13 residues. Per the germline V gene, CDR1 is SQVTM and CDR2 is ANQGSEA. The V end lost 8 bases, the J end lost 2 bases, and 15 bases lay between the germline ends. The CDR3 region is CSSINQPNTEAFF. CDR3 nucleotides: TGCAGCTCTATAAATCAGCCCAACACTGAAGCTTTCTTT. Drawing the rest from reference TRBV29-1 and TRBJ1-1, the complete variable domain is SAVISQKPSRDICQRGTSLTIQCQVDSQVTMMFWYRQQPGQSLTLIATANQGSEATYESGFVIDKFPISRPNLTFSTLTVSNMSPEDSSIYLCSSINQPNTEAFFGQGTRLTVV.

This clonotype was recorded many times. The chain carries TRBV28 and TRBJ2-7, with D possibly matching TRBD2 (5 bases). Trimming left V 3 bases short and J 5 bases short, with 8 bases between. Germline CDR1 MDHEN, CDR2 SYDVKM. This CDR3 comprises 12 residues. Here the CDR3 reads CASSLWENEQYF. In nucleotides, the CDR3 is TGTGCCAGCAGTTTGTGGGAGAACGAGCAGTACTTC.

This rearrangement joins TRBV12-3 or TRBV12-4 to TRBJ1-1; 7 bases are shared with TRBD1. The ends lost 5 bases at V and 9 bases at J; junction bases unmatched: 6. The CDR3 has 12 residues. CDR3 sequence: CASSHSQGKAFF. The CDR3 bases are TGTGCCAGCAGTCATTCACAGGGGAAAGCTTTCTTT.

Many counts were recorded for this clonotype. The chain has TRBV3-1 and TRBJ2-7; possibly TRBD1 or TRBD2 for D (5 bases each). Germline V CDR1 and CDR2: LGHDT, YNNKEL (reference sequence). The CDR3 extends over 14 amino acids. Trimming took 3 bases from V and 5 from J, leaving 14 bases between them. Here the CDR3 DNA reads TGTGCCAGCAGCCATTCTCCGGGGCTCCACGAGCAGTACTTC. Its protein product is CASSHSPGLHEQYF.

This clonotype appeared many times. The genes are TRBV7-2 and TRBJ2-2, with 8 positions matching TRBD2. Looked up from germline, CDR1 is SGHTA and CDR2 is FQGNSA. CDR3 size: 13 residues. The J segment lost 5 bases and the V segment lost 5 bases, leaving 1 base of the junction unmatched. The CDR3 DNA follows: TGTGCCAGCAGCCCGGGGGGGACCGGGGAGCTGTTTTTT. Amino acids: CASSPGGTGELFF.

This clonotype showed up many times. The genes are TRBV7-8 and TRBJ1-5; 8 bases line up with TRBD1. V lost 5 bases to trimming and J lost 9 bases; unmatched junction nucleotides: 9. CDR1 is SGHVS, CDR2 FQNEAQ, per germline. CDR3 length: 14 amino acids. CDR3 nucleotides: TGTGCCAGCAGCCCCTACAGGGGGAAGGGGCCCCAGCATTTT. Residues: CASSPYRGKGPQHF.

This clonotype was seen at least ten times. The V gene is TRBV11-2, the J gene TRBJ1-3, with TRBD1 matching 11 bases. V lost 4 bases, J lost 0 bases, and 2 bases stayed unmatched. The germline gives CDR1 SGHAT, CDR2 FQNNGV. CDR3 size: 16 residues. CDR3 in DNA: TGTGCCAGCAGCTGGACAGGGGGCCTCTCTGGAAACACCATATATTTT. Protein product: CASSWTGGLSGNTIYF.

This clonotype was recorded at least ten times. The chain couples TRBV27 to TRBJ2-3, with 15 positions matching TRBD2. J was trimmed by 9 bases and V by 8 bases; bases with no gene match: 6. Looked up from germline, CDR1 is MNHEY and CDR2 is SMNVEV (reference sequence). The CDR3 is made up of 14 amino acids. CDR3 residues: CASPGTSGRRTQYF. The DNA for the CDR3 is TGTGCCAGCCCAGGGACTAGCGGGAGGAGGACGCAGTATTTT.

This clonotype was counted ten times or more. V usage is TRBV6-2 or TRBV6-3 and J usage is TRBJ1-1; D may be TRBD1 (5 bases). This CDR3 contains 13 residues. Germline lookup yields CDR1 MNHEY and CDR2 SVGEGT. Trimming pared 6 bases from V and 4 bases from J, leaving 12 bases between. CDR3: CASSRDGVTEAFF. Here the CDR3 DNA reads TGTGCCAGCAGCAGGGACGGGGTCACTGAAGCTTTCTTT.

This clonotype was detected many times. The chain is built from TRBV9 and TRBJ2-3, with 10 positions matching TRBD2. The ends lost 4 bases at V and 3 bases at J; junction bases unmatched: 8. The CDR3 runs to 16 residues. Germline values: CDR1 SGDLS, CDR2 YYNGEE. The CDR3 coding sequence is TGTGCCAGCAGCCCCCGTGGGGGACTAGCGACAGATACGCAGTATTTT. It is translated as CASSPRGGLATDTQYF.